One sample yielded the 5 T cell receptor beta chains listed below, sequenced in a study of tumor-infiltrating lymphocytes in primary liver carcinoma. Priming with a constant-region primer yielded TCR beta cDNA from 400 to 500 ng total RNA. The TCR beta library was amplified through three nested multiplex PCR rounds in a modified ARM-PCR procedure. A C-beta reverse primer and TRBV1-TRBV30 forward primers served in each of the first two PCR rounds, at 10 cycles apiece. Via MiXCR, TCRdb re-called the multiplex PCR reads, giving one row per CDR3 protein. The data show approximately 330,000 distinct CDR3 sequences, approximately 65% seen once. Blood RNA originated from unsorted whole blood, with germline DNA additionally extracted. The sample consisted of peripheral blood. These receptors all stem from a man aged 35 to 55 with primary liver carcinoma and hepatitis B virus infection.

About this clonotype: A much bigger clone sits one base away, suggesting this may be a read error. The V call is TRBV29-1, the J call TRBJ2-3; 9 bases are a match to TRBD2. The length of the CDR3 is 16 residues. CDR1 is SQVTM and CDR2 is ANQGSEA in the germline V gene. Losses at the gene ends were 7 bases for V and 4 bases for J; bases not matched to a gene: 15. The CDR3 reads CSAVETSGTPPDTQYF. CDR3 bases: TGCAGCGCCGTCGAGACTAGCGGAACACCCCCAGATACGCAGTATTTT.

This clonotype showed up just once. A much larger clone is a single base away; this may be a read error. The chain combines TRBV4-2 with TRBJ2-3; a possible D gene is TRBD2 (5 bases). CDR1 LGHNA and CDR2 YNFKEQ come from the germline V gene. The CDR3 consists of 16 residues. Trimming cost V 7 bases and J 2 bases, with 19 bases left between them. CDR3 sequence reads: CASTPSPGIDTDTQYF. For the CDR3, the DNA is TGTGCCAGCACCCCCAGCCCGGGAATAGACACAGATACGCAGTATTTT.

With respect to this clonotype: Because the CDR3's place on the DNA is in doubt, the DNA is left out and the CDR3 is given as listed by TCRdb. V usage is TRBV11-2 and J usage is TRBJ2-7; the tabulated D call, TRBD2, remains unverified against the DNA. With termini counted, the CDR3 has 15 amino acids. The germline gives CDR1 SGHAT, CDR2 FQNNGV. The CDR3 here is CASSSSGEYSCEQYF.

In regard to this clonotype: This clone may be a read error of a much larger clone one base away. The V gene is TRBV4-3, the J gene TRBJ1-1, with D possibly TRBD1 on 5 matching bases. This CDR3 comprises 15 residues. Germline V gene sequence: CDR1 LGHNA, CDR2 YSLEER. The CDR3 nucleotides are TGCGCCAGCAGCCAAGGGGCCAGGGAAAACACTGAAGCTTCCTTT. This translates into CASSQGARENTEASF.

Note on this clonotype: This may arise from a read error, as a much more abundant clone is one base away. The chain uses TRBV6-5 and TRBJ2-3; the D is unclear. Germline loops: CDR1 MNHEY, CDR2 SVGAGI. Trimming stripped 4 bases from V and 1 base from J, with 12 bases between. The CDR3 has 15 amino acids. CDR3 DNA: TGTGCCAGCAGTTCCCCTGGTGGCCGCACAGATACGCAGTATTTT. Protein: CASSSPGGRTDTQYF.